The entry below describes one T cell receptor (beta chain). When sampled, the donors appeared nominally healthy, though they likely had unrecorded immune exposures. Germline trimming cut 3 bases from V and 4 bases from J; bases unmatched to any gene: 4. The CDR3 sequence is 14 residues long. The germline gives CDR1 SEHNR, CDR2 FQNEAQ (reference sequence). The PCR contained 60 Vbeta and 13 Jbeta primers. Sequenced by immunoSEQ multiplex PCR; TCRdb stores in-frame clones only, minus some. The sample records 100,000 to 150,000 clones, roughly 80% being singletons. This entry is derived from a study of cytomegalovirus exposure and HLA in healthy donors.

The chain carries TRBV7-9 and TRBJ2-7, with TRBD1 matching over 9 bases. Sequencing was carried out using PBMCs. The source of this sequence is a female donor in good health and CMV-seronegative. The CDR3 nucleotides read TGTGCCAGCAGCTTTCCGGGACAGGGATACGAGCAGTACTTC. It specifies CASSFPGQGYEQYF.